This T cell receptor (beta chain) is from a study of breast tumors, draining lymph nodes, adjacent tissues. Trimming removed 4 bases at V and 2 bases at J, with 15 bases between. The CDR3 contains 14 residues. The germline CDR1 and CDR2 sequences are DFQATT and SNEGSKA (reference sequence). The lymph nodes were axillary draining lymph nodes from breast cancer patients. This clonotype was counted many times. No antigen is known for it. Overall study results and limits: Compared with lymph nodes, tumors were less diverse; compared with nontumor tissue, more. Compared with basal-like, luminal-like tumors shared significantly more repertoire with nontumor tissue. That most tumor T cells come from lymph nodes remained unproven.

TCRdb fed the multiplex PCR reads into MiXCR, producing one record per CDR3 protein. The table has around 150,000 distinct CDR3 sequences, 20% to 25% seen once; the top ten hold roughly 2.5%. This TCR derives from a female donor with breast cancer. Some clones in this sample may be carry-over from other donors' samples. Input material: axillary lymph node tissue. The chain employs TRBV20-1 and TRBJ2-7, with D possibly TRBD1 on 6 matching bases. The CDR3 sequence is CSAKAGTPPYEQYF. The CDR3 region has the DNA TGCAGTGCTAAAGCCGGGACACCACCCTACGAGCAGTACTTC.